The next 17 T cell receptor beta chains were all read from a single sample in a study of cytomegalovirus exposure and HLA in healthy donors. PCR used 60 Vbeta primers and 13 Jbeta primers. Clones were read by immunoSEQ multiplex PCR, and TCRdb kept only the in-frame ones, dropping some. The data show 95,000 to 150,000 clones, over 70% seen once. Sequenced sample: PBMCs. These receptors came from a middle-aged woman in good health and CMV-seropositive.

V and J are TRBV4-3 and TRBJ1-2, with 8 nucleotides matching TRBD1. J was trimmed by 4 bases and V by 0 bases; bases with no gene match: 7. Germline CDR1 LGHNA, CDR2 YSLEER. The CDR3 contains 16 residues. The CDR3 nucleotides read TGCGCCAGCAGCCAAGATCGGAGGGACAGGACCTATGGCTACACCTTC. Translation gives CASSQDRRDRTYGYTF.

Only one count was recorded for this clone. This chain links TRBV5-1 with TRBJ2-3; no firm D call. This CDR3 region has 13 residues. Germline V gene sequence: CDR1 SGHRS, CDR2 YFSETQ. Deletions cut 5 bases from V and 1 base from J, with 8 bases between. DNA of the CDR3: TGCGCCAGCAGTGGGCAGGGCACAGATACGCAGTATTTT. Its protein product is CASSGQGTDTQYF.

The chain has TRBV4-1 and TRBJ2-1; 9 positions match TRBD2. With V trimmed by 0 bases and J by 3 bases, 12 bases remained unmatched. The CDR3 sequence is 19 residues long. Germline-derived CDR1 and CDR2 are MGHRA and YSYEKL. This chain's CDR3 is CASSQEALAGQRVYNEQFF. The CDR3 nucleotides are TGCGCCAGCAGCCAAGAAGCACTAGCGGGCCAGCGGGTCTACAATGAGCAGTTCTTC.

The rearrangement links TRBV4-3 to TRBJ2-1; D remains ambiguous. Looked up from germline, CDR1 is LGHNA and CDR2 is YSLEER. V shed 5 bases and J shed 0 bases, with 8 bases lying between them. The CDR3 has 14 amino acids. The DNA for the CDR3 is TGCGCCAGCAGCTCGGTGAGCTCCTACAATGAGCAGTTCTTC. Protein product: CASSSVSSYNEQFF.

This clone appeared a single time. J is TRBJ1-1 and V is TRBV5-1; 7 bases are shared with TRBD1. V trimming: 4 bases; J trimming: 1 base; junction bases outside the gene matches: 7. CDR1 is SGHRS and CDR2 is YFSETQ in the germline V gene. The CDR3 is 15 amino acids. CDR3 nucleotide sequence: TGCGCCAGCAGCATTTCAGGGGGGACGAACACTGAAGCTTTCTTT. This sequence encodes CASSISGGTNTEAFF.

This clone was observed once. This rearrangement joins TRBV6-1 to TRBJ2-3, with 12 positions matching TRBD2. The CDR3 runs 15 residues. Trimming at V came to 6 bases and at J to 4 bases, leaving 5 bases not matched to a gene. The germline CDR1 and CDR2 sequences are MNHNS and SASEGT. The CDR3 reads CASSATSGSADTQYF. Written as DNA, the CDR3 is TGTGCCAGCAGCGCGACTAGCGGGAGTGCAGATACGCAGTATTTT.

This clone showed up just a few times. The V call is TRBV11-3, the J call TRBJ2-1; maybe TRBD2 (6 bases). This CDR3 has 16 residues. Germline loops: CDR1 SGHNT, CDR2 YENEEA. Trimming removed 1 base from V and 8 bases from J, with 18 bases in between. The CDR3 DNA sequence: TGTGCCAGCAGCTTAGGGAGGGGTAAGATAGGCGATGAGCAGTTCTTC. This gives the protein CASSLGRGKIGDEQFF.

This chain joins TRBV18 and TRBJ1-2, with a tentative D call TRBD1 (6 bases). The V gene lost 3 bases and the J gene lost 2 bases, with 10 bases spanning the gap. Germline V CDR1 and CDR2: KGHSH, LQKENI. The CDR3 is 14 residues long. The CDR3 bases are TGTGCCAGCTCACCCAAGACAGGAAACTATGGCTACACCTTC. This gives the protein CASSPKTGNYGYTF.

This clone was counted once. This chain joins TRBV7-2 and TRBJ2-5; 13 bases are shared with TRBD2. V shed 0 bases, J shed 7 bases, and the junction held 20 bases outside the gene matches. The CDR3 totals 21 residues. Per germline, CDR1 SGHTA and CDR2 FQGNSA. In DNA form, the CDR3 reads TGTGCCAGCAGCTTAGCGCCCTTGGGACTAGCGGGATCAACCTACTCTGTGACCCAGTACTTC. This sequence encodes CASSLAPLGLAGSTYSVTQYF.

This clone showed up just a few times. CDR3 nucleotide sequence: TGTGCCAGCTCACCAGATAGACAGACCTTCACTGAAGCTTTCTTT. This translates into CASSPDRQTFTEAFF. V is TRBV18 and J is TRBJ1-1; D is perhaps TRBD1 (5 bases). CDR1 is KGHSH, CDR2 LQKENI, per germline. V was cut by 2 bases and J by 4 bases, with 14 bases left in between. This CDR3 has 15 amino acids.

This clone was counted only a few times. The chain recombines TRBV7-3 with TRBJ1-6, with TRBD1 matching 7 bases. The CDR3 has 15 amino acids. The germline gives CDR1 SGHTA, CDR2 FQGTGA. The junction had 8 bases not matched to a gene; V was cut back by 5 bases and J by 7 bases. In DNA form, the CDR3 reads TGTGCCAGCAGCCGGGACAGCCTACAAAATTCACCCCTCCACTTT. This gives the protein CASSRDSLQNSPLHF.

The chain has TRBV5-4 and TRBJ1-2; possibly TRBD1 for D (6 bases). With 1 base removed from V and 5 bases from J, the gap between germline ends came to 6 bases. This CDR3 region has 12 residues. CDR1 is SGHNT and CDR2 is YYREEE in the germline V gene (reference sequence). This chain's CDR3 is CASSLTGYGYTF. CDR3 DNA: TGTGCCAGCAGCTTGACAGGGTATGGCTACACCTTC.

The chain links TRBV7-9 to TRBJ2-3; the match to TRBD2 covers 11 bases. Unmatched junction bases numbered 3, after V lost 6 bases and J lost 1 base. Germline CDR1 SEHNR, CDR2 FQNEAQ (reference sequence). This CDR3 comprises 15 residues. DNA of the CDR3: TGTGCCAGCAGATCACTAGCGGGGGGCACAGATACGCAGTATTTT. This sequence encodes CASRSLAGGTDTQYF.

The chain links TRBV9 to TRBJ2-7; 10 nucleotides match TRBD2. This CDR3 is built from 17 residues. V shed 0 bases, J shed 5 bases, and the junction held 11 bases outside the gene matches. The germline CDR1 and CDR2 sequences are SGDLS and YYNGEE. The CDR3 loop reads CASSVDRLAGEFDEQYF. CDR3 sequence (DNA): TGTGCCAGCAGCGTAGATAGGCTAGCGGGAGAGTTCGACGAGCAGTACTTC.

This CDR3 is CASSARTSGGAGANVLTF. Written as DNA, the CDR3 is TGTGCCAGCAGCGCTAGGACTAGCGGGGGGGCTGGGGCCAACGTCCTGACTTTC. The gene calls are TRBV2 and TRBJ2-6; TRBD2 matches 15 bases. Germline V gene sequence: CDR1 SNHLY, CDR2 FYNNEI. The CDR3 runs 18 residues. The ends lost 6 bases at V and 2 bases at J; junction bases unmatched: 5.

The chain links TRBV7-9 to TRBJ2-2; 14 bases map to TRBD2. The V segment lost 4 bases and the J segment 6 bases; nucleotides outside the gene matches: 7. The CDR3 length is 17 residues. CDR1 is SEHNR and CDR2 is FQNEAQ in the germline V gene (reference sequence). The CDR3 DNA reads TGTGCCAGCAGCTCCTCGACTAGCGGGGGGGCGCCCGGGGAGCTGTTTTTT. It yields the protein CASSSSTSGGAPGELFF. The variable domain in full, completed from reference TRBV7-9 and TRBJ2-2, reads DTGVSQNPRHKITKRGQNVTFRCDPISEHNRLYWYRQTLGQGPEFLTYFQNEAQLEKSRLLSDRFSAERPKGSFSTLEIQRTEQGDSAMYLCASSSSTSGGAPGELFFGEGSRLTVL.

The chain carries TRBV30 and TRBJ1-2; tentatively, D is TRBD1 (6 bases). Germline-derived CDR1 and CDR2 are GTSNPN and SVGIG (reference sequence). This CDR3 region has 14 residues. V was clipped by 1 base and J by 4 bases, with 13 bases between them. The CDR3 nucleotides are TGTGCCTGGAGTGGGGCAGGGGTAGGCTATGGCTACACCTTC. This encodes CAWSGAGVGYGYTF.